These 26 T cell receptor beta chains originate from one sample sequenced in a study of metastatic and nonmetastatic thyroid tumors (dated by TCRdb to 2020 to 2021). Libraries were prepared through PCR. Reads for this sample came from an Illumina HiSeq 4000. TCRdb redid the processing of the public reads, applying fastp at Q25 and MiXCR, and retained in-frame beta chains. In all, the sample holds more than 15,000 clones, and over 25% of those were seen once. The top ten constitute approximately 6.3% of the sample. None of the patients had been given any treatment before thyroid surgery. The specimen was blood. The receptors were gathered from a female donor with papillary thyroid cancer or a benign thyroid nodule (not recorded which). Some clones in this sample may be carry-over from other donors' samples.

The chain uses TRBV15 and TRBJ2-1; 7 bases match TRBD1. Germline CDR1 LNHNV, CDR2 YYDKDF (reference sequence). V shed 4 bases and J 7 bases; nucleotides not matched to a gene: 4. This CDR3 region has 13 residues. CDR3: CATSNLQGNEQFF. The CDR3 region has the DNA TGTGCCACCAGCAACTTACAGGGGAATGAGCAGTTCTTC.

The CDR3 spells CASSPPSGSTGELFF. The CDR3 coding sequence is TGTGCCAGCTCACCACCAAGCGGGAGCACCGGGGAGCTGTTTTTT. This chain joins TRBV18 and TRBJ2-2; 8 bases map to TRBD2. After removal of 0 bases from V and 4 bases from J, the junction contained 1 base not matched to a gene. Per the germline V gene, CDR1 is KGHSH and CDR2 is LQKENI. The CDR3 has 15 amino acids.

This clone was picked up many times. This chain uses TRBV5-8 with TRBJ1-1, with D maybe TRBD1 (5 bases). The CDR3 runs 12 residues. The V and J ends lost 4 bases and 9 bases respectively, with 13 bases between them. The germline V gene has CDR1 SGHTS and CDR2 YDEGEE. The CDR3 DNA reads TGTGCCAGCAGCCGAACAGGACTAAAAGCTTTCTTT. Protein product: CASSRTGLKAFF.

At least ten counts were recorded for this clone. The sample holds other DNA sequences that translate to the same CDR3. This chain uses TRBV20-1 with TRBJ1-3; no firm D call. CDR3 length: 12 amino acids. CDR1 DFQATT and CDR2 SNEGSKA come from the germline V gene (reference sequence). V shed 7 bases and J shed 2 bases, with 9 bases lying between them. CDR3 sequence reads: CSGRFTGNTIYF. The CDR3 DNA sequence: TGCAGTGGTCGGTTTACTGGAAACACCATATATTTT.

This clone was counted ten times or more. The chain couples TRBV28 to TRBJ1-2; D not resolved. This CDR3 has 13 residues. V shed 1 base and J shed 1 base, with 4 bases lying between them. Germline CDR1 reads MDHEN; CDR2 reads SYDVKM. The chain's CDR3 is CASSLSHNYGYTF. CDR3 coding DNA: TGTGCCAGCAGTTTATCCCATAACTATGGCTACACCTTC.

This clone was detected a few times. The CDR3, as DNA: TGTGCCAGCACCCCACGACTAGCCGGTGATACGCAGTATTTT. Translating gives CASTPRLAGDTQYF. This chain connects TRBV6-2 or TRBV6-3 to TRBJ2-3; 7 bases agree with TRBD2. The CDR3 totals 14 residues. The germline gives CDR1 MNHEY, CDR2 SVGEGT. V lost 7 bases, J lost 6 bases, and 10 bases stayed unmatched.

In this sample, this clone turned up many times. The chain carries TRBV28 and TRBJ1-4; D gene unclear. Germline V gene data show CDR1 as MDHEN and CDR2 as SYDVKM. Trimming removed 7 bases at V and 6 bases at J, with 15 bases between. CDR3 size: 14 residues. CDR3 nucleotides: TGTGCCAGCATGAGCCCCGGAGTTGATGAAAAACTGTTTTTT. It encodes CASMSPGVDEKLFF.

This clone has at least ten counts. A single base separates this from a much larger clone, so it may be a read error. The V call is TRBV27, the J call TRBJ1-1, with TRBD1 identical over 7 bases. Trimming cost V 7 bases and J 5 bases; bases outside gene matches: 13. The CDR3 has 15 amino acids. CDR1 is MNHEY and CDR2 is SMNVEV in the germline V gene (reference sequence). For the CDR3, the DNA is TGTGCCAGCACTGTCGACAGGGTAAAGGGGACTGAAGCTTTCTTT. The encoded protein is CASTVDRVKGTEAFF.

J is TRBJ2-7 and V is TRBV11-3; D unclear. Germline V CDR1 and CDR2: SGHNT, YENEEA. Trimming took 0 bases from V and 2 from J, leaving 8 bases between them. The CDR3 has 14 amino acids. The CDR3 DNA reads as TGTGCCAGCAGCTTAGATGCCGCCGCCTACGAGCAGTACTTC. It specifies CASSLDAAAYEQYF.

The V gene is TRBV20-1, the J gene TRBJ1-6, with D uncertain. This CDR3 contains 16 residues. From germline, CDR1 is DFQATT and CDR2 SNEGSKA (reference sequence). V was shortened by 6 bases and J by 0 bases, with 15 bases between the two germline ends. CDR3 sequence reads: CSARPGQRSYNSPLHF. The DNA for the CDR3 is TGCAGTGCACGTCCTGGGCAACGCTCCTATAATTCACCCCTCCACTTT.

The CDR3 DNA reads as TGTGCCAGCTGGGGGGCTGGAAACACCATATATTTT. It is translated as CASWGAGNTIYF. The chain joins TRBV28 to TRBJ1-3, with D maybe TRBD1 (5 bases). V was shortened by 8 bases and J by 2 bases, with 7 bases between the two germline ends. Per the germline V gene, CDR1 is MDHEN and CDR2 is SYDVKM. CDR3 length: 12 residues.

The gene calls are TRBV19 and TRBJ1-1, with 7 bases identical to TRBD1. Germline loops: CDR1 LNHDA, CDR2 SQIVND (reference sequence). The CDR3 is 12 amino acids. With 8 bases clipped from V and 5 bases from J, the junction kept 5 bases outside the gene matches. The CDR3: CASRQQGTEAFF. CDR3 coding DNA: TGTGCCAGTCGTCAACAGGGGACTGAAGCTTTCTTT.

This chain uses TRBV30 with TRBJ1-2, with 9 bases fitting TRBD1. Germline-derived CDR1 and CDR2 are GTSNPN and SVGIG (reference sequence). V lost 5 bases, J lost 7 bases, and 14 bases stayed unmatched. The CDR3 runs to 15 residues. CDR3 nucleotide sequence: TGTGCCTGGGGGAGGAGGGGACAGGGTGTATTTGGCTACACCTTC. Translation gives CAWGRRGQGVFGYTF.

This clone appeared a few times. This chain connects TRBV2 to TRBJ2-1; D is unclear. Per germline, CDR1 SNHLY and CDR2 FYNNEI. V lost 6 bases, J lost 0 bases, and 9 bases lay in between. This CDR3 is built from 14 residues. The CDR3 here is CASRQTNSYNEQFF. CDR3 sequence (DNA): TGTGCCAGCAGGCAGACAAACTCCTACAATGAGCAGTTCTTC. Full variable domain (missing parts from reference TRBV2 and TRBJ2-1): EPEVTQTPSHQVTQMGQEVILRCVPISNHLYFYWYRQILGQKVEFLVSFYNNEISEKSEIFDDQFSVERPDGSNFTLKIRSTKLEDSAMYFCASRQTNSYNEQFFGPGTRLTVL.

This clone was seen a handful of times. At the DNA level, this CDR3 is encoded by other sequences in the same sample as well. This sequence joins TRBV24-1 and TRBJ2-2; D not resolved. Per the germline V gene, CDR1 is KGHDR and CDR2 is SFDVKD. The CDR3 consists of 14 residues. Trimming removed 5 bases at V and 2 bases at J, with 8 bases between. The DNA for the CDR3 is TGTGCCACCAGTGTCGGTTCTAACACCGGGGAGCTGTTTTTT. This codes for CATSVGSNTGELFF.

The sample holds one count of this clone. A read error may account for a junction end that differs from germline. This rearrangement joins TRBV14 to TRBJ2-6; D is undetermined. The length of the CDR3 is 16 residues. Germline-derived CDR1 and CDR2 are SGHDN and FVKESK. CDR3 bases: TGTGCCAGCACCCAAGAAAAGATTTCTGGTGCCAACGTCCTGACTTTC. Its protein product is CASTQEKISGANVLTF.

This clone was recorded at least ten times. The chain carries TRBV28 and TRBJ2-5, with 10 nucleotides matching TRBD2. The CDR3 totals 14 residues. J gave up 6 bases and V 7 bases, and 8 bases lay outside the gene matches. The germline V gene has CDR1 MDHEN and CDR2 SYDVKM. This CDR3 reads CASTFQREGKTQYF. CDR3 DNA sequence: TGTGCCAGCACATTTCAGCGGGAGGGAAAGACCCAGTACTTC.

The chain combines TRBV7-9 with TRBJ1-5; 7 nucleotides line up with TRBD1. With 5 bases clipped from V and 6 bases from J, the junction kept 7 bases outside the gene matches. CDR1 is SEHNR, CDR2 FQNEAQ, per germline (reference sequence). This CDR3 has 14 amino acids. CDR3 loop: CASSGGQDSQPQHF. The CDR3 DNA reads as TGTGCCAGCAGCGGAGGACAGGATAGTCAGCCCCAGCATTTT.

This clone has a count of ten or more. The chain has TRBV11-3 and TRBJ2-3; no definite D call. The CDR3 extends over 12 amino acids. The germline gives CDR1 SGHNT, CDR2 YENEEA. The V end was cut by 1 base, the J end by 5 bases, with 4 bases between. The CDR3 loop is CASSLGKDTQYF. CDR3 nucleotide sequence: TGTGCCAGCAGCTTAGGGAAAGATACGCAGTATTTT.

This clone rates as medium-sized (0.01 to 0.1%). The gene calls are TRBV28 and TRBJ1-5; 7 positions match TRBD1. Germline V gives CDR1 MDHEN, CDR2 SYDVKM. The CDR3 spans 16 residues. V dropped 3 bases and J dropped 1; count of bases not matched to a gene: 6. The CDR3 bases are TGTGCCAGCAGTTTTGACAGGGCACGGAGCAATCAGCCCCAGCATTTT. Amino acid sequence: CASSFDRARSNQPQHF.

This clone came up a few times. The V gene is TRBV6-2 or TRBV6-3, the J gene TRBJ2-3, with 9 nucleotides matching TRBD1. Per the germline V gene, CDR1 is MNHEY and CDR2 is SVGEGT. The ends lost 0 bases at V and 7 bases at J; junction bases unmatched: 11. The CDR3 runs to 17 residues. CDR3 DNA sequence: TGTGCCAGCAGTTACTCGAAGTTTGACAGGGGGAACCATACGCAGTATTTT. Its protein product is CASSYSKFDRGNHTQYF.

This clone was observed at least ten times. The CDR3: CASRGQGENSPLHF. CDR3 DNA: TGTGCCAGCAGAGGACAGGGGGAGAATTCACCCCTCCACTTT. The chain couples TRBV25-1 to TRBJ1-6; TRBD1 matches 10 bases. Germline loops: CDR1 MGHDK, CDR2 SYGVNS. The CDR3 consists of 14 residues. V lost 6 bases and J lost 7; bases outside the gene matches: 3.

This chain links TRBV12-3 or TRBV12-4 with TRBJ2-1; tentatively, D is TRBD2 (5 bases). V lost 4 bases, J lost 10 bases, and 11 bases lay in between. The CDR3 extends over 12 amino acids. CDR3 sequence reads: CASSYREGEQFF. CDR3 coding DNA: TGTGCCAGCAGTTACAGAGAGGGAGAGCAGTTCTTC.

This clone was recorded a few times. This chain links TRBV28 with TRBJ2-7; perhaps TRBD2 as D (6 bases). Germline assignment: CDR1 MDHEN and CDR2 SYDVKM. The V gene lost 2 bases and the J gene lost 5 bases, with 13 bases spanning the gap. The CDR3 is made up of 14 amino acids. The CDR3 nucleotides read TGTGCCAGCAGTTTAGTGGAGGGAAGGAACGAGCAGTACTTC. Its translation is CASSLVEGRNEQYF.

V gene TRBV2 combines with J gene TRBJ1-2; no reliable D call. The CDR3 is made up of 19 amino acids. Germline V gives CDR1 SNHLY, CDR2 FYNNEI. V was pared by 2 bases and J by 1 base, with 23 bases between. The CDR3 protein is CASSEPPTSQDFFNYGYTF. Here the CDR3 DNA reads TGTGCCAGCAGTGAACCTCCAACGTCTCAGGATTTTTTTAACTATGGCTACACCTTC. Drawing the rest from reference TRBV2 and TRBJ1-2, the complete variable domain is EPEVTQTPSHQVTQMGQEVILRCVPISNHLYFYWYRQILGQKVEFLVSFYNNEISEKSEIFDDQFSVERPDGSNFTLKIRSTKLEDSAMYFCASSEPPTSQDFFNYGYTFGSGTRLTVV.

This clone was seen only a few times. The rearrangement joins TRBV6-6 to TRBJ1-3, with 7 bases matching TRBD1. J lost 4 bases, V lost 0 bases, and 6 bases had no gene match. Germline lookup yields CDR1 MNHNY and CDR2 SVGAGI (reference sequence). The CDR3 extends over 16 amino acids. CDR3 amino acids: CASSYSTGLGGNTIYF. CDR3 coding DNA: TGTGCCAGCAGTTACTCGACAGGGCTAGGAGGAAACACCATATATTTT.